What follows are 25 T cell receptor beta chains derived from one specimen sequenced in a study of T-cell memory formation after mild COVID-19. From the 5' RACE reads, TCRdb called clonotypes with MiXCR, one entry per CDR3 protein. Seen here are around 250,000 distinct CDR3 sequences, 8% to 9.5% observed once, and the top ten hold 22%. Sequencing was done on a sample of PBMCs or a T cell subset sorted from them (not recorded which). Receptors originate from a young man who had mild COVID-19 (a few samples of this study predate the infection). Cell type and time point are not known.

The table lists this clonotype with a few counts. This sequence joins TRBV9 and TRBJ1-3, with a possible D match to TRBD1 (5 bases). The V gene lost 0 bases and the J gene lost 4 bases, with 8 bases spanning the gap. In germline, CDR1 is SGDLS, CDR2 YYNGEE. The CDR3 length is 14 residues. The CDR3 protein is CASSVEGIGNTIYF. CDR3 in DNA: TGTGCCAGCAGCGTAGAGGGGATCGGAAACACCATATATTTT.

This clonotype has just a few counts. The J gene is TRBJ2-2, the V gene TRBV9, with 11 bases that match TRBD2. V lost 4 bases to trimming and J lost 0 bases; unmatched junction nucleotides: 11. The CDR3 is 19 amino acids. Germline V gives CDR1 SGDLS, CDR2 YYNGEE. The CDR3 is CASSSTGTSGAANTGELFF. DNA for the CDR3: TGTGCCAGCAGCTCAACCGGGACTAGCGGCGCCGCGAACACCGGGGAGCTGTTTTTT.

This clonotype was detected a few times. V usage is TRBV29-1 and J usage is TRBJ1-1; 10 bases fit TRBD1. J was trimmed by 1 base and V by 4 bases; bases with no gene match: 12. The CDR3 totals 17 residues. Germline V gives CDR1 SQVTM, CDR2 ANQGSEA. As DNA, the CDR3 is TGCAGCGTTGGCTTTCCACGGACAGGGGGAGGGAACACTGAAGCTTTCTTT. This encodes CSVGFPRTGGGNTEAFF.

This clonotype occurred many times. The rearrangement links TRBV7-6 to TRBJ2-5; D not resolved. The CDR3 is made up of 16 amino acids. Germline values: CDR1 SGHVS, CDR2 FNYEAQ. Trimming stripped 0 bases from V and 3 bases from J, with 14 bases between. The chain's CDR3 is CASSLALRVGKETQYF. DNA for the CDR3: TGTGCCAGCAGCTTAGCGCTAAGGGTAGGAAAAGAGACCCAGTACTTC.

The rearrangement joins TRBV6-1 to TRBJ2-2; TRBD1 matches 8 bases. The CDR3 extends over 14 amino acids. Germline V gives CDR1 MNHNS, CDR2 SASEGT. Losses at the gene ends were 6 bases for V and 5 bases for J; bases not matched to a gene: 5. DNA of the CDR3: TGTGCCAGCAGGAAGGACAGGGCTACCGGGGAGCTGTTTTTT. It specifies CASRKDRATGELFF.

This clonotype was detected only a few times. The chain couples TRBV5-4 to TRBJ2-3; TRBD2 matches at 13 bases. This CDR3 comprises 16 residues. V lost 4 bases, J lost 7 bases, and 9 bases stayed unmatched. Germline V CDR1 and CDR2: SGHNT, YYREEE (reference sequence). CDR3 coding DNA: TGTGCCAGCAGCGATCCAGGGACTAGCGGGGCCAATACGCAGTATTTT. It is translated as CASSDPGTSGANTQYF.

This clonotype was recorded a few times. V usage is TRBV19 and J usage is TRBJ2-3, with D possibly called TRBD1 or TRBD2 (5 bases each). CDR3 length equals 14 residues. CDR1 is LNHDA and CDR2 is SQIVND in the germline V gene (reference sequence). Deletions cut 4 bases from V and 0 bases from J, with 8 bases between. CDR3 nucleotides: TGTGCCAGTAGTAGACGGGACAGCACAGATACGCAGTATTTT. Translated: CASSRRDSTDTQYF.

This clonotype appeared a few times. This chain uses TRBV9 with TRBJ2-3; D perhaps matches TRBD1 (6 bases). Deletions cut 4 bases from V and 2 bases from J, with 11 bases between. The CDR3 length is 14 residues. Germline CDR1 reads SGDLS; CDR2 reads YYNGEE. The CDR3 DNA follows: TGTGCCAGCAGCCCCCACAGGGCCACAGATACGCAGTATTTT. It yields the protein CASSPHRATDTQYF.

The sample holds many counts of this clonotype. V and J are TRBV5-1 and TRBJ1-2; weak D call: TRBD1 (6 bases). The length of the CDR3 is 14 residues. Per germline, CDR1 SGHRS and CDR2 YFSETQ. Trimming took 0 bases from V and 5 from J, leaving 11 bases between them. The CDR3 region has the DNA TGCGCCAGCAGCTTGGAGGCAGGGGTGTATGGCTACACCTTC. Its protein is CASSLEAGVYGYTF.

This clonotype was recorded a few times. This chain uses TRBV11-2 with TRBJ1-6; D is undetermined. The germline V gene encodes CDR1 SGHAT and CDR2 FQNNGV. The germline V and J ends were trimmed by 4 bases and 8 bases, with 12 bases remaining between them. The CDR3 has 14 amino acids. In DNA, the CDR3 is TGTGCCAGCAGCTGGGCAGTTATGGATTCACCCCTCCACTTT. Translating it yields CASSWAVMDSPLHF.

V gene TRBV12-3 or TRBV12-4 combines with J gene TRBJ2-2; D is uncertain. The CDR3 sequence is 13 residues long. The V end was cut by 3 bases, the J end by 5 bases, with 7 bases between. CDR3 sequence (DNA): TGTGCCAGCAGTTTTCGTAGGACCGGGGAGCTGTTTTTT. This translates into CASSFRRTGELFF.

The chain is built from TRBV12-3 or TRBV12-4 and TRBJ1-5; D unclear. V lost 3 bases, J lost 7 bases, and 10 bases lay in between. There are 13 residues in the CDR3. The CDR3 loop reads CASSFLREQPQHF. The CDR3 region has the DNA TGTGCCAGCAGTTTCCTTCGGGAGCAGCCCCAGCATTTT.

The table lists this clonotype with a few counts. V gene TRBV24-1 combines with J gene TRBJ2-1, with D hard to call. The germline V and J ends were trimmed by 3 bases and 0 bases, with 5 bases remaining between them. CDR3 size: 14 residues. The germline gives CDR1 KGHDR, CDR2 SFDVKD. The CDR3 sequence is CATSDKSSYNEQFF. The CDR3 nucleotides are TGTGCCACCAGTGATAAGAGCTCCTACAATGAGCAGTTCTTC.

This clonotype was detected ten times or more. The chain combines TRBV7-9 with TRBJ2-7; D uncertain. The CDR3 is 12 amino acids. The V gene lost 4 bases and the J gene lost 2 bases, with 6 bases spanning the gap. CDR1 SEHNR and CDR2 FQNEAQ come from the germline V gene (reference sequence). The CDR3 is CASSYRPYEQYF. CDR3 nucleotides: TGTGCCAGCAGCTACCGACCCTACGAGCAGTACTTC.

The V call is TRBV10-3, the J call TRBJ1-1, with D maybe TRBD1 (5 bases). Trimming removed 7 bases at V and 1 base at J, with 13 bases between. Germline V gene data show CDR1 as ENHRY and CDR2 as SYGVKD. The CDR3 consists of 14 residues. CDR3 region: CAITAGQGNTEAFF. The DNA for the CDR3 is TGTGCCATCACCGCCGGCCAGGGGAACACTGAAGCTTTCTTT.

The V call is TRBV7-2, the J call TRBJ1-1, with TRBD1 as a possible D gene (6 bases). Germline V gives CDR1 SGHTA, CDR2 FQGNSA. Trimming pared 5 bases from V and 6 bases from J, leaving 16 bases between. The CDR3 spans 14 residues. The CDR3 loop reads CASSQAGGSAEAFF. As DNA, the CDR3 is TGTGCCAGCAGCCAGGCGGGGGGCAGCGCTGAAGCTTTCTTT.

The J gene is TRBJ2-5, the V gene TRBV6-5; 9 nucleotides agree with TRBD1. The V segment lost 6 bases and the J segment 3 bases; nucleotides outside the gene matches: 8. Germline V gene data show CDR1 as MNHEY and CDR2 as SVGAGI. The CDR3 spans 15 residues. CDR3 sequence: CASRRPGTGKETQYF. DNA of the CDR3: TGTGCCAGCAGGCGCCCCGGGACAGGGAAAGAGACCCAGTACTTC.

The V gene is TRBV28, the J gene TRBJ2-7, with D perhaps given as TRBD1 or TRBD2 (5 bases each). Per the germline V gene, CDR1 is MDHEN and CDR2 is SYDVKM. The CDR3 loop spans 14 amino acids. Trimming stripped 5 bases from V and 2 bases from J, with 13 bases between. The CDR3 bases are TGTGCCAGCAGTCTTGTCGGGACCCCCTACGAGCAGTACGTC. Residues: CASSLVGTPYEQYV.

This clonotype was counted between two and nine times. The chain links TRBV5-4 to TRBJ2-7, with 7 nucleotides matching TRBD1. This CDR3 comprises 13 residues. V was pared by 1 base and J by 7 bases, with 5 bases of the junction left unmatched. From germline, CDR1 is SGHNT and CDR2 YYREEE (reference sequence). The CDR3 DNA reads TGTGCCAGCAGCTTGCCGGACAGGTTGGAGCAGTACTTC. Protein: CASSLPDRLEQYF.

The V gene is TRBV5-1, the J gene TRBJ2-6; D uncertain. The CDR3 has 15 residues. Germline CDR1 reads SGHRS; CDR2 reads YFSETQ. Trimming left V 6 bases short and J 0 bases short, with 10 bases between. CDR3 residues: CASNPSTSGANVLTF. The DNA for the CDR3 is TGCGCCAGCAACCCGTCGACCTCTGGGGCCAACGTCCTGACTTTC.

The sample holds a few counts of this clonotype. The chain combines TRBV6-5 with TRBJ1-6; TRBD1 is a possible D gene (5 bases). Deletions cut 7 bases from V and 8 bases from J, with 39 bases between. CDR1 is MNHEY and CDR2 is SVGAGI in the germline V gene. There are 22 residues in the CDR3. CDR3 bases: TGTGCCAGCACCCCGAAAAGGTCCAGAAGCGGGACCGGGTTCCACCCTTATTCACCCCTCCACTTT. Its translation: CASTPKRSRSGTGFHPYSPLHF.

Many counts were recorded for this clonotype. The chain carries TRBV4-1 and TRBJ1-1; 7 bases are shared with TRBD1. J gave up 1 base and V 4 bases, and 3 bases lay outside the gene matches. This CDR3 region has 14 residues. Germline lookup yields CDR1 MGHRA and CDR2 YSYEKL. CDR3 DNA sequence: TGCGCCAGCAGCCCCCGACAGGGGAACACTGAAGCTTTCTTT. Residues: CASSPRQGNTEAFF.

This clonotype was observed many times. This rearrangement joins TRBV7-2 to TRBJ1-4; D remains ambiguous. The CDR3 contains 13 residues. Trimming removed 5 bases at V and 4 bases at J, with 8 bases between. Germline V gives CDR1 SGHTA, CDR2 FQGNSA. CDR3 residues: CASSLQINEKLFF. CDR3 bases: TGTGCCAGCAGCCTACAGATTAATGAAAAACTGTTTTTT.

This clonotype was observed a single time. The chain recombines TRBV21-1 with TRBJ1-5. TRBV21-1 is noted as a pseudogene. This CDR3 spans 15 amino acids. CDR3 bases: TGTGCCAGCAGCACAAAGAGGGGACGGCCGCAGCCCCAGCATTTT. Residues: CASSTKRGRPQPQHF.

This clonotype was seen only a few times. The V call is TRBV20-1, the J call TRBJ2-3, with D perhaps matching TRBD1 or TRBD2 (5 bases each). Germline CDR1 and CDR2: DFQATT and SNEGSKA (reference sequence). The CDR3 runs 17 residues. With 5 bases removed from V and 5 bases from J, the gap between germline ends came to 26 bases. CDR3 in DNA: TGCAGTGCTGGATTAAAAGGGACGACCGTTATTGGAGATACGCAGTATTTT. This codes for CSAGLKGTTVIGDTQYF.